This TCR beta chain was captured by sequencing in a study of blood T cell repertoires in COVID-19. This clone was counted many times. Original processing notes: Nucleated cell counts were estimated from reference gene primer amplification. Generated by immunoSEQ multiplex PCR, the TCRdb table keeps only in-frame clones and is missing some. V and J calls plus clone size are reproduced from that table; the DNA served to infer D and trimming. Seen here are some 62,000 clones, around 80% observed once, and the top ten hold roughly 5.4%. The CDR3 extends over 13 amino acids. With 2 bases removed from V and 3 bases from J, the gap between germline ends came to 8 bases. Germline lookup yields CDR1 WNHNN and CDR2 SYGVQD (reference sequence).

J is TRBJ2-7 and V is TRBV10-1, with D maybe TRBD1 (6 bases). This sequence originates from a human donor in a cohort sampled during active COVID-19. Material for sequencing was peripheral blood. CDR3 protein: CASSEVQGYEQYF. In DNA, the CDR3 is TGCGCCAGCAGTGAGGTACAGGGCTACGAGCAGTACTTC.